Below, one TCR beta chain is given with its context. Its matching antigen is unknown. Scientists amplified the TCR beta CDR3 regions from RNA transcripts. First-round RT-PCR with HTBI primers preceded a second-round multiplex PCR. MiXCR was run by TCRdb on the multiplex PCR reads, yielding one entry per CDR3 protein. Counted here are under 800,000 distinct CDR3 sequences, 22% occurring once; the ten biggest clones make up roughly 6.9%. V was cut by 7 bases and J by 7 bases, with 13 bases left in between. The CDR3 is 13 amino acids. This entry is derived from a study of Graves' ophthalmopathy and Graves' hyperthyroidism. Study-wide findings and caveats: Separation of ophthalmopathy from stable hyperthyroidism was achieved by a 13-signature model, at 85% to 90% sensitivity and about 81% specificity.

This clonotype was obtained from a woman younger than 35 with stable Graves' hyperthyroidism. Some clones in this sample may be carry-over from other donors' samples. Sequenced sample: peripheral blood. The rearrangement links TRBV12-3 or TRBV12-4 to TRBJ2-2; D gene unclear. This CDR3 is CASTPLGIGELFF. The CDR3 DNA reads as TGTGCCAGCACCCCCTTGGGCATCGGGGAGCTGTTTTTT.